A single sample gave rise to the 28 T cell receptor beta chains below, sequenced in a study of graft-versus-host responses after intestinal transplantation (dated by TCRdb to 2020 to 2023). For these TCRs, the target antigens are not known. Receptor libraries were prepared by the immunoSEQ multiplex PCR assay. Held by TCRdb, this immuneACCESS table contains in-frame sequences only and omits some clones. Under half of the omission traces to an unresolved V gene where checked; the cause of the rest is unknown. The sample yields roughly 50,000 clones; roughly 91% were counted once. Roughly 2.7% of the sample lies in the top ten. According to the study, the label for this sample's time point signals: cells obtained before transplantation from donor or recipient. The specimen was unstimulated CD4+ T cells sorted from spleen or lymph node cells, collected before transplant. The receptors stem from a human donor who was the organ donor for an intestinal transplant.

The J gene is TRBJ1-5, the V gene TRBV28; possible D gene TRBD1, 5 bases. This CDR3 is built from 15 residues. CDR1 MDHEN and CDR2 SYDVKM come from the germline V gene. V lost 3 bases and J lost 6, with 15 bases in between. CDR3 region: CASSLHPPTVQPQHF. CDR3 sequence (DNA): TGTGCCAGCAGTTTGCACCCCCCGACAGTTCAGCCCCAGCATTTT.

The rearrangement uses TRBV2 and TRBJ2-3; unclear D gene. The germline gives CDR1 SNHLY, CDR2 FYNNEI. V was pared by 8 bases and J by 0 bases, with 6 bases between. The CDR3 spans 12 residues. CDR3: CASRESTDTQYF. The CDR3 DNA reads as TGTGCCAGCCGAGAAAGCACAGATACGCAGTATTTT.

The CDR3 region is CSARDRSEQYF. DNA for the CDR3: TGCAGTGCTAGAGACAGGTCAGAGCAGTACTTC. The chain joins TRBV20-1 to TRBJ2-7; D unclear. The V end lost 0 bases, the J end lost 7 bases, and 7 bases lay between the germline ends. The CDR3 has 11 amino acids. The germline V gene has CDR1 DFQATT and CDR2 SNEGSKA (reference sequence).

As concerns this clone: One end of the junction does not line up with germline, which may come from a read error. The rearrangement links TRBV19 to TRBJ2-3; the D gene is possibly TRBD2 (6 bases). CDR3 size: 16 residues. Germline V gene lookup returns CDR1 LNHDA and CDR2 SQIVND (reference sequence). CDR3 DNA: TGTGCCAGTAGTATCTTAAGAAGTACTAGCACAGTTACGCAGTATTTT. The encoded protein is CASSILRSTSTVTQYF.

The chain recombines TRBV30 with TRBJ1-1; 7 nucleotides line up with TRBD1. After removal of 4 bases from V and 0 bases from J, the junction contained 5 bases not matched to a gene. The CDR3 is 14 amino acids. The germline gives CDR1 GTSNPN, CDR2 SVGIG (reference sequence). CDR3 amino acids: CAWTSQGMNTEAFF. CDR3 bases: TGTGCCTGGACATCACAGGGGATGAACACTGAAGCTTTCTTT.

V usage is TRBV7-2 and J usage is TRBJ2-3, with 7 bases aligning to TRBD2. The length of the CDR3 is 18 residues. Germline CDR1 SGHTA, CDR2 FQGNSA. V was pared by 5 bases and J by 2 bases, with 16 bases of the junction left unmatched. In DNA, the CDR3 is TGTGCCAGCAGCCATCTATCCCCCCTAGCGGCTAACACAGATACGCAGTATTTT. It translates to CASSHLSPLAANTDTQYF.

This rearrangement joins TRBV4-2 to TRBJ2-1, with 8 bases lining up with TRBD1. Per the germline V gene, CDR1 is LGHNA and CDR2 is YNFKEQ. V lost 4 bases and J lost 8; bases outside the gene matches: 4. This CDR3 spans 13 amino acids. This CDR3 reads CASSPGQVHEQFF. CDR3 coding DNA: TGTGCCAGCAGCCCGGGACAGGTTCATGAGCAGTTCTTC.

The CDR3 nucleotides are TGTGCCACTCCCAACGCGGGCTTCCGACAACAGGGGATTGCAGAAGATACGCAGTATTTT. Its translation is CATPNAGFRQQGIAEDTQYF. The chain is built from TRBV15 and TRBJ2-3; 7 bases align to TRBD1. J lost 5 bases, V lost 9 bases, and 29 bases had no gene match. Germline lookup yields CDR1 LNHNV and CDR2 YYDKDF (reference sequence). This CDR3 comprises 20 residues.

The J gene is TRBJ1-2, the V gene TRBV7-2; D gene ambiguous. Germline values: CDR1 SGHTA, CDR2 FQGNSA. Between the trimmed V and J ends, which lost 3 bases and 2 bases, there was a span of 1 base. The CDR3 is 11 residues long. The CDR3, as DNA: TGTGCCAGCAGCTTCAACTATGGCTACACCTTC. This gives the protein CASSFNYGYTF. The variable domain in full, completed from reference TRBV7-2 and TRBJ1-2, reads GAGVSQSPSNKVTEKGKDVELRCDPISGHTALYWYRQSLGQGLEFLIYFQGNSAPDKSGLPSDRFSAERTGGSVSTLTIQRTQQEDSAVYLCASSFNYGYTFGSGTRLTVV.

V is TRBV19 and J is TRBJ1-2; TRBD1 aligns across 9 bases. CDR1 and CDR2 from the germline V gene are LNHDA and SQIVND (reference sequence). V lost 6 bases and J lost 8; bases outside the gene matches: 4. CDR3 length: 12 residues. The CDR3 coding sequence is TGTGCCAGTAGCCTCGACAGGGGGGGCTACACCTTC. It yields the protein CASSLDRGGYTF.

The chain couples TRBV15 to TRBJ2-3; 8 nucleotides match TRBD2. The CDR3 extends over 16 amino acids. The germline V gene encodes CDR1 LNHNV and CDR2 YYDKDF (reference sequence). Trimming at V came to 0 bases and at J to 2 bases, leaving 4 bases not matched to a gene. Written as DNA, the CDR3 is TGTGCCACCAGCAGAGAATTAGCGGGGAACACAGATACGCAGTATTTT. Translated: CATSRELAGNTDTQYF.

The chain has TRBV28 and TRBJ2-1; 11 bases map to TRBD2. The germline gives CDR1 MDHEN, CDR2 SYDVKM. This CDR3 contains 17 residues. Unmatched junction bases numbered 8, after V lost 2 bases and J lost 5 bases. The CDR3, as DNA: TGTGCCAGCAGTTTACTAGCGGGAGGTCGGACAAACAATGAGCAGTTCTTC. Amino acids: CASSLLAGGRTNNEQFF. The whole variable domain, filled in from reference TRBV28 and TRBJ2-1, reads DVKVTQSSRYLVKRTGEKVFLECVQDMDHENMFWYRQDPGLGLRLIYFSYDVKMKEKGDIPEGYSVSREKKERFSLILESASTNQTSMYLCASSLLAGGRTNNEQFFGPGTRLTVL.

This clone has only one observation. CDR3 loop: CASSLTRQGYETQYF. The CDR3 DNA is TGCGCCAGCAGCTTGACCCGACAGGGGTATGAGACCCAGTACTTC. The chain uses TRBV5-1 and TRBJ2-5; 8 bases fit TRBD1. Germline assignment: CDR1 SGHRS and CDR2 YFSETQ. Losses at the gene ends were 1 base for V and 5 bases for J; bases not matched to a gene: 7. CDR3 length: 15 residues.

This sequence joins TRBV5-6 and TRBJ2-7; D ambiguous. Germline loops: CDR1 SGHDT, CDR2 YYEEEE. Trimming stripped 1 base from V and 5 bases from J, with 7 bases between. The CDR3 contains 12 residues. The CDR3 DNA reads TGTGCCAGCAGCTTGTTAAGCCACGAGCAGTACTTC. Its protein product is CASSLLSHEQYF.

The chain joins TRBV28 to TRBJ2-7, with 7 positions matching TRBD1. Germline CDR1 is MDHEN and CDR2 is SYDVKM. Unmatched junction bases numbered 9, after V lost 3 bases and J lost 4 bases. The CDR3 length is 15 residues. The CDR3 DNA sequence: TGTGCCAGCAGTTTTGGACCATTGACAGGGTACGAGCAGTACTTC. This sequence encodes CASSFGPLTGYEQYF.

The gene calls are TRBV2 and TRBJ2-5, with D possibly matching TRBD1 (6 bases). The CDR3 sequence is 11 residues long. Germline values: CDR1 SNHLY, CDR2 FYNNEI. Trimming removed 8 bases from V and 5 bases from J, with 9 bases in between. Written as DNA, the CDR3 is TGTGCCAGCCGTCAGGGGGAGACCCAGTACTTC. It is translated as CASRQGETQYF.

The chain links TRBV5-5 to TRBJ2-3; 8 nucleotides align to TRBD2. V gave up 2 bases and J gave up 2 bases; unmatched junction bases: 19. The CDR3 covers 20 residues. The germline V gene encodes CDR1 SGHKS and CDR2 YYEKEE (reference sequence). CDR3 sequence: CASSFGSGKGMLTATDTQYF. The CDR3 nucleotides are TGTGCCAGCAGCTTCGGTAGCGGGAAGGGGATGTTGACAGCCACAGATACGCAGTATTTT.

This clone was counted once. This chain connects TRBV6-1 to TRBJ1-6; D possibly corresponds to TRBD1 (6 bases). The CDR3 loop spans 15 amino acids. CDR1 and CDR2 from the germline V gene are MNHNS and SASEGT. V lost 6 bases and J 0 bases, leaving 9 bases between the germline ends. The CDR3 spells CASSGQSSYNSPLHF. Written as DNA, the CDR3 is TGTGCCAGCAGCGGACAGAGCTCCTATAATTCACCCCTCCACTTT.

This rearrangement joins TRBV30 to TRBJ2-1; 7 bases line up with TRBD2. Trimming at V came to 1 base and at J to 3 bases, leaving 0 bases not matched to a gene. Germline values: CDR1 GTSNPN, CDR2 SVGIG (reference sequence). The CDR3 consists of 13 residues. CDR3 DNA sequence: TGTGCCTGGAGTGGGACTAGCTACAATGAGCAGTTCTTC. Residues: CAWSGTSYNEQFF.

The V and J genes are TRBV19 and TRBJ2-1, with 10 bases matching TRBD1. This CDR3 is 15 amino acids long. Germline CDR1 reads LNHDA; CDR2 reads SQIVND (reference sequence). Trimming cost V 3 bases and J 9 bases; bases outside gene matches: 8. Here the CDR3 reads CASSMGDRGRSEQFF. DNA of the CDR3: TGTGCCAGTAGTATGGGCGACAGGGGGCGGAGTGAGCAGTTCTTC.

In nucleotides, the CDR3 is TGCAGCGTTGTAATGGGGACCCTGTACAATGAGCAGTTCTTC. Translated: CSVVMGTLYNEQFF. The genes are TRBV29-1 and TRBJ2-1; tentatively, D is TRBD1 or TRBD2 (5 bases each). The CDR3 totals 14 residues. V was clipped by 4 bases and J by 4 bases, with 14 bases between them. Germline V gene sequence: CDR1 SQVTM, CDR2 ANQGSEA.

The CDR3 loop is CASSPRTSGGYNEQFF. The DNA for the CDR3 is TGTGCCAGCAGCCCCCGGACTAGCGGGGGTTACAATGAGCAGTTCTTC. J is TRBJ2-1 and V is TRBV5-4, with TRBD2 identical over 13 bases. The germline V gene encodes CDR1 SGHNT and CDR2 YYREEE (reference sequence). The CDR3 is made up of 16 amino acids. V lost 4 bases, J lost 4 bases, and 5 bases stayed unmatched. The entire variable domain, with the rest obtained from reference TRBV5-4 and TRBJ2-1, is as follows: ETGVTQSPTHLIKTRGQQVTLRCSSQSGHNTVSWYQQALGQGPQFIFQYYREEENGRGNFPPRFSGLQFPNYSSELNVNALELDDSALYLCASSPRTSGGYNEQFFGPGTRLTVL.

This clone was picked up a small number of times. Distinct nucleotide sequences in the sample also encode this CDR3. The rearrangement links TRBV18 to TRBJ2-5, with no clear D. The CDR3 consists of 11 residues. CDR1 and CDR2 (germline): KGHSH, LQKENI. Trimming removed 1 base from V and 5 bases from J, with 2 bases in between. CDR3 DNA sequence: TGTGCCAGCTCACCACTTGAGACCCAGTACTTC. Protein sequence: CASSPLETQYF.

This clone was recorded once. The chain couples TRBV6-5 to TRBJ1-2; 7 bases fit TRBD1. Trimming cost V 0 bases and J 7 bases; bases outside gene matches: 5. This CDR3 spans 14 amino acids. The germline gives CDR1 MNHEY, CDR2 SVGAGI. CDR3 sequence: CASSYSTGKSGYTF. DNA of the CDR3: TGTGCCAGCAGTTACTCGACAGGGAAGAGTGGCTACACCTTC.

The chain carries TRBV7-2 and TRBJ2-5; a weak D match, TRBD2 (6 bases). Per the germline V gene, CDR1 is SGHTA and CDR2 is FQGNSA. The V and J ends lost 1 base and 5 bases respectively, with 14 bases between them. The length of the CDR3 is 15 residues. The chain's CDR3 is CASSLEGLAVETQYF. CDR3 nucleotide sequence: TGTGCCAGCAGCTTAGAGGGACTGGCAGTCGAGACCCAGTACTTC.

The J gene is TRBJ2-7, the V gene TRBV20-1; unclear D gene. Looked up from germline, CDR1 is DFQATT and CDR2 is SNEGSKA (reference sequence). V lost 4 bases, J lost 3 bases, and 4 bases lay in between. This CDR3 contains 10 residues. CDR3 residues: CSAKVYEQYF. The CDR3 coding sequence is TGCAGTGCTAAGGTCTACGAGCAGTACTTC.

The chain is built from TRBV27 and TRBJ2-1, with 14 nucleotides matching TRBD2. Trimming cost V 4 bases and J 8 bases; bases outside gene matches: 10. The CDR3 is made up of 17 amino acids. Germline values: CDR1 MNHEY, CDR2 SMNVEV (reference sequence). The DNA of the CDR3 is TGTGCCAGCAGTTCCCGGACTAGCGGGAGGCTCGTCCATGAGCAGTTCTTC. Amino acid sequence: CASSSRTSGRLVHEQFF.

J is TRBJ1-3 and V is TRBV15, with TRBD1 matching over 7 bases. Losses at the gene ends were 3 bases for V and 0 bases for J; bases not matched to a gene: 2. The CDR3 has 15 residues. Germline lookup yields CDR1 LNHNV and CDR2 YYDKDF (reference sequence). The chain's CDR3 is CATSRDRHSGNTIYF. The CDR3 DNA follows: TGTGCCACCAGCAGGGACAGGCACTCTGGAAACACCATATATTTT.